One and the same sample provided the 19 T cell receptor beta chains below, sequenced in a study of metastatic and nonmetastatic thyroid tumors. TCRdb reanalyzed the PCR reads via MiXCR. The sample includes 20,000 to 25,000 clones, approximately 25% of them seen just once. Patients underwent thyroid surgery, and none had received any treatment before it. Input material: tumor tissue. These receptors came from a female donor with papillary thyroid cancer or a benign thyroid nodule (not recorded which). Some clones in this sample may be carry-over from other donors' samples.

The chain is built from TRBV11-3 and TRBJ2-7, with 12 nucleotides matching TRBD2. Germline V gene lookup returns CDR1 SGHNT and CDR2 YENEEA. The CDR3 loop spans 15 amino acids. Trimming removed 5 bases from V and 3 bases from J; junction bases left unmatched: 5. CDR3 sequence reads: CASSPPGLAGYEQYF. Here the CDR3 DNA reads TGTGCCAGCAGCCCCCCGGGACTAGCGGGCTACGAGCAGTACTTC.

About this clone itself: An end of the junction does not agree with germline; a read error may underlie this. The chain uses TRBV6-2 or TRBV6-3 and TRBJ2-2; maybe TRBD1 (6 bases). This CDR3 has 20 residues. Germline V lookup: CDR1 MNHEY, CDR2 SVGEGT. CDR3 region: CASSPTAGKGGRPNTGELFF. CDR3 DNA: TGTGCCAGCAGTCCGACTGCCGGGAAAGGGGGAAGGCCGAACACCGGGGAGCTGTTTTTC.

The CDR3 region is CSASPEAGSSYEQYF. The DNA for the CDR3 is TGCAGTGCTTCCCCCGAAGCGGGGAGCTCCTACGAGCAGTACTTC. The chain recombines TRBV20-1 with TRBJ2-7; 7 nucleotides agree with TRBD2. The germline V gene encodes CDR1 DFQATT and CDR2 SNEGSKA (reference sequence). Unmatched junction bases numbered 10, after V lost 5 bases and J lost 0 bases. CDR3 length equals 15 residues.

This clone was recorded many times. Additional DNA sequences in this sample encode the identical CDR3. The chain links TRBV7-2 to TRBJ1-1, with D unresolved. The CDR3 sequence is 10 residues long. Trimming stripped 1 base from V and 10 bases from J, with 4 bases between. From germline, CDR1 is SGHTA and CDR2 FQGNSA. In nucleotides, the CDR3 is TGTGCCAGCAGCTTAGGAGGAGCTTTCTTT. Amino acid sequence: CASSLGGAFF.

Ten or more counts support this clone. The rearrangement links TRBV5-1 to TRBJ1-3; 9 nucleotides align to TRBD1. From germline, CDR1 is SGHRS and CDR2 YFSETQ. Trimming at V came to 5 bases and at J to 3 bases, leaving 9 bases not matched to a gene. This CDR3 has 16 residues. This CDR3 reads CASSPTGQGNGNTIYF. The CDR3 region has the DNA TGCGCCAGCAGTCCAACGGGACAGGGCAATGGAAACACCATATATTTT.

This clone has just a few counts. An end of the junction differs from the germline gene, which may be a read error. The CDR3 loop is CASSWRSSNSPLHF. For the CDR3, the DNA is TGCGCCAGCAGTTGGCGGAGCAGTAATTCACCCCTCCACTTT. The genes are TRBV28 and TRBJ1-6, with unresolved D. CDR3 length equals 14 residues. CDR1 and CDR2 from the germline V gene are MDHEN and SYDVKM.

This clone has only a few counts. V is TRBV7-2 and J is TRBJ2-3; a possible D gene is TRBD1 (6 bases). This CDR3 is built from 14 residues. CDR1 and CDR2 (germline): SGHTA, FQGNSA. Trimming cost V 9 bases and J 5 bases, with 18 bases left between them. For the CDR3, the DNA is TGTGCCAGAATCCTTTCGAAGGGGGAAGATACGCAGTATTTT. Its protein is CARILSKGEDTQYF.

The chain couples TRBV2 to TRBJ2-7; D is unresolved. Looked up from germline, CDR1 is SNHLY and CDR2 is FYNNEI. This CDR3 has 14 residues. The V end was cut by 3 bases, the J end by 0 bases, with 9 bases between. CDR3 sequence (DNA): TGTGCCAGCAGTGAGCAAGAGTGCTCCTACGAGCAGTACTTC. It is translated as CASSEQECSYEQYF.

This clone was detected many times. CDR3 bases: TGTGCCATCAGGAGGGACAGTGTTTCTTTTGGCTACACCTTC. It specifies CAIRRDSVSFGYTF. The rearrangement uses TRBV10-3 and TRBJ1-2; 7 positions match TRBD1. The CDR3 is 14 residues long. The J segment lost 7 bases and the V segment lost 6 bases, leaving 11 bases of the junction unmatched. Germline CDR1 is ENHRY and CDR2 is SYGVKD.

Many counts were recorded for this clone. This chain links TRBV11-2 with TRBJ2-3; 7 nucleotides align to TRBD2. The CDR3 spans 14 residues. Germline V lookup: CDR1 SGHAT, CDR2 FQNNGV. V trimming: 5 bases; J trimming: 1 base; junction bases outside the gene matches: 3. The CDR3 sequence: CASSPLAGTDTQYF. The CDR3 DNA follows: TGTGCCAGCAGCCCCCTAGCGGGCACAGATACGCAGTATTTT.

This clone counts as medium-sized. This chain connects TRBV6-1 to TRBJ2-1; D call uncertain. V lost 5 bases, J lost 10 bases, and 9 bases lay in between. Germline CDR1 reads MNHNS; CDR2 reads SASEGT. This CDR3 comprises 11 residues. The CDR3 sequence is CASSLMGEQFF. For the CDR3, the DNA is TGTGCCAGCAGTTTAATGGGAGAGCAGTTCTTC.

This clone appeared a single time. V gene TRBV11-2 combines with J gene TRBJ2-3; D possibly corresponds to TRBD2 (6 bases). Germline V lookup: CDR1 SGHAT, CDR2 FQNNGV. This CDR3 spans 18 amino acids. V shed 2 bases and J shed 2 bases, with 20 bases lying between them. CDR3 region: CASSLSPGARGATDTQYF. The CDR3 DNA reads TGTGCCAGCAGCTTATCCCCGGGAGCCCGAGGGGCCACAGATACGCAGTATTTT.

This clone was recorded at least ten times. This chain uses TRBV4-3 with TRBJ2-6; 7 bases are a match to TRBD1. V was pared by 3 bases and J by 3 bases, with 5 bases of the junction left unmatched. The CDR3 runs to 16 residues. The germline gives CDR1 LGHNA, CDR2 YSLEER. The CDR3 here is CASSQETGSGANVLTF. CDR3 coding DNA: TGCGCCAGCAGCCAGGAGACAGGGAGTGGGGCCAACGTCCTGACTTTC.

This clone came up many times. Given a much more abundant clone one base away, this may be a read error. This chain links TRBV30 with TRBJ2-2; unclear D gene. From germline, CDR1 is GTSNPN and CDR2 SVGIG (reference sequence). The CDR3 length is 12 residues. The V gene lost 5 bases and the J gene lost 10 bases, with 14 bases spanning the gap. CDR3 DNA sequence: TGTGCCTGGGCCCGCCCGGCCGTGGAGCTGTTTTTT. Protein: CAWARPAVELFF.

The V call is TRBV11-2, the J call TRBJ2-1; possibly TRBD2 for D (6 bases). CDR1 is SGHAT, CDR2 FQNNGV, per germline. Trimming shortened V by 1 base and J by 4 bases, and 17 bases separated the two germline ends. This CDR3 is 17 amino acids long. The CDR3, as DNA: TGTGCCAGCAGCTTAGGGAGGGGTGGTAGCGGTTACAATGAGCAGTTCTTC. Protein product: CASSLGRGGSGYNEQFF.

This clone came up once. V usage is TRBV20-1 and J usage is TRBJ2-7; 10 bases fit TRBD2. The CDR3 has 15 amino acids. From germline, CDR1 is DFQATT and CDR2 SNEGSKA (reference sequence). J lost 2 bases, V lost 3 bases, and 7 bases had no gene match. The CDR3 DNA is TGCAGTGCTAGTACAGGTGGGACTAGCGCCTACGAGCAGTACTTC. It codes for CSASTGGTSAYEQYF.

This chain uses TRBV20-1 with TRBJ2-7; TRBD2 is a possible D gene (6 bases). V lost 5 bases and J lost 3, with 14 bases in between. CDR3 size: 13 residues. Germline CDR1 is DFQATT and CDR2 is SNEGSKA (reference sequence). The CDR3: CSALQRGNYEQYF. The CDR3 coding sequence is TGCAGTGCTCTCCAGCGCGGGAACTACGAGCAGTACTTC.

This chain links TRBV11-1 with TRBJ2-1, with 8 bases that match TRBD2. The J segment lost 3 bases and the V segment lost 1 base, leaving 2 bases of the junction unmatched. Germline-derived CDR1 and CDR2 are SGHAT and FQDESV (reference sequence). The length of the CDR3 is 15 residues. The CDR3, as DNA: TGTGCCAGCAGCTTAGGACTAGCGTTCTACAATGAGCAGTTCTTC. Translating gives CASSLGLAFYNEQFF. Full variable domain (remainder filled in from reference TRBV11-1 and TRBJ2-1): EAEVAQSPRYKITEKSQAVAFWCDPISGHATLYWYRQILGQGPELLVQFQDESVVDDSQLPKDRFSAERLKGVDSTLKIQPAELGDSAMYLCASSLGLAFYNEQFFGPGTRLTVL.

Remarks on this clone: It is likely a read error, because the conserved phenylalanine at the end of the CDR3 is missing. The chain has TRBV10-3 and TRBJ1-5, with 8 positions matching TRBD1. V lost 10 bases and J lost 0; bases outside the gene matches: 5. The CDR3 has 14 residues. Germline V gives CDR1 ENHRY, CDR2 SYGVKD. CDR3 in DNA: TGTGCCACCGTGACAGGGGATAGCAATCAGCCCCAGCATTCT. As protein: CATVTGDSNQPQHS.